This T cell receptor (beta chain) emerged from a study of neurological immune-mediated disorders. Notes on the study in general: While HTLV-1-associated myelopathy showed the greatest TCR clonal expansion, multiple sclerosis showed the least, falling below healthy controls.

TCRdb reanalysed the 5' RACE reads using MiXCR and keeps one entry per CDR3 protein. The profile shows approximately 38,000 distinct CDR3 sequences, around 7% of them singletons. Volunteers attending a blood bank in Maryland, USA, served as healthy controls. Each sorted-subset library came from fewer than 1.3 million CD4+ or CD8+ T cells. Germline V CDR1 and CDR2: SGHTA, FQGNSA. The CDR3 spans 14 residues. The V segment lost 1 base and the J segment 7 bases; nucleotides outside the gene matches: 1. This clonotype has ten or more counts. Its target is unknown. The chain links TRBV7-2 to TRBJ1-6, with 7 bases matching TRBD1. The TCR originated in a man in his fifties in good health. Sequencing used CD4+ T cells from blood. CDR3 loop: CASSLGGGNSPLHF. The DNA for the CDR3 is TGTGCCAGCAGCTTAGGAGGGGGCAATTCACCCCTCCACTTT.